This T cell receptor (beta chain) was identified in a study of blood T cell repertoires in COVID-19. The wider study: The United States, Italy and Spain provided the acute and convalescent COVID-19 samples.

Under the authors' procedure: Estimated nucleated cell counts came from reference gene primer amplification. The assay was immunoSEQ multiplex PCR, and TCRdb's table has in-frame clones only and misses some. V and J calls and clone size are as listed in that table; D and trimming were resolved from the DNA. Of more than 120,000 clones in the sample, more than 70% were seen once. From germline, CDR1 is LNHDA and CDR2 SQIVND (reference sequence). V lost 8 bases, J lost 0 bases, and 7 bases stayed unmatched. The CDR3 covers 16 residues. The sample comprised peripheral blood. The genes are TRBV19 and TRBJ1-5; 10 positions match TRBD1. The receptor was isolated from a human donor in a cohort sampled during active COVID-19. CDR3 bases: TGTGCCAGTGGGGGACAGGGGAAATTTAGCAATCAGCCCCAGCATTTT. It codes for CASGGQGKFSNQPQHF.